This T cell receptor (beta chain) was recorded in a study of cytomegalovirus exposure and HLA in healthy donors. The study's findings and limits: There was a cluster of highly shared sequence variants that was likely a sequencing artifact. Researchers reported that a few CMV-associated chains were confirmed in vitro as CMV antigen-specific.

This clone was picked up a small number of times. Antigen unknown. The PCR employed 60 Vbeta primers together with 13 Jbeta primers. Some clones are missing from TCRdb's copy, which holds only in-frame ones; the method was immunoSEQ multiplex PCR. The sample shows around 110,000 clones, 79% of them seen only once. The V segment lost 6 bases and the J segment 4 bases; nucleotides outside the gene matches: 11. CDR1 MNHEY and CDR2 SMNVEV come from the germline V gene (reference sequence). This CDR3 region has 15 residues. Healthy bone marrow donors made up the donor group. The material sequenced was PBMCs. This chain uses TRBV27 with TRBJ1-2; 7 nucleotides agree with TRBD1. This receptor was taken from a woman in her late teens or twenties in good health and CMV-seropositive. The CDR3 region is CASRMSRGRAYGYTF. For the CDR3, the DNA is TGTGCCAGCAGAATGAGCAGGGGGAGAGCCTATGGCTACACCTTC.